This note documents a single T cell receptor (beta chain) sequence. Its cognate antigen is unknown. This entry belongs to a study of blood T cells in healthy people across ages. Study-wide findings and caveats: Diversity estimated from one million T cells was considered an underestimate. Naive and antigen-experienced cells were not separated, limiting conclusive comparison. Roughly linear declines in TCR beta diversity per million T cells occurred with age.

Primers used in a second PCR of about 7 to 12 cycles were a sample-barcoded 5' primer and a J-beta primer mix. Each single sample gave us at least 2.5 million CDR3-containing paired-end reads. TCRdb independently ran MiXCR on the 5' RACE reads; one entry per CDR3 protein. The table records about 1.5 million distinct CDR3 sequences, 42% of them present only once. This CDR3 is 14 amino acids long. The V gene's germline CDR1 is SGHDN and CDR2 FVKESK. With 6 bases removed from V and 7 bases from J, the gap between germline ends came to 16 bases. Input material: blood. The clonotype was recovered from a young woman in good health. This chain connects TRBV14 to TRBJ2-1, with D perhaps given as TRBD1 or TRBD2 (6 bases each). CDR3 protein: CASRGPGAFNEQFF. The CDR3 DNA reads TGTGCCAGCAGGGGGCCGGGGGCTTTTAATGAGCAGTTCTTC.